This entry lists 18 T cell receptor beta chains sequenced from one sample in a study of blood T cell repertoires in COVID-19. The table came from immunoSEQ multiplex PCR; TCRdb's copy has only in-frame clones and leaves some out. Of under 250,000 clones listed, about three quarters were seen once; the top ten hold roughly 7%. The sequenced material came from peripheral blood. The source is a woman between 70 and 85 years old with acute or convalescent COVID-19.

The sample holds a few counts of this clone. This rearrangement joins TRBV11-2 to TRBJ2-5; no clear D gene. Germline V gene sequence: CDR1 SGHAT, CDR2 FQNNGV. Trimming left V 0 bases short and J 7 bases short, with 6 bases between. This CDR3 spans 12 amino acids. CDR3 amino acids: CASSLDAGTQYF. In nucleotides, the CDR3 is TGTGCCAGCAGCTTAGATGCCGGGACCCAGTACTTC.

The CDR3 DNA reads TGTGCCAGCCGTACGGGGAACACTGAAGCTTTCTTT. Translating gives CASRTGNTEAFF. V gene TRBV12-3 or TRBV12-4 combines with J gene TRBJ1-1; D remains ambiguous. The CDR3 runs to 12 residues. Trimming took off 8 bases at V and 1 base at J, with 8 bases between the two ends.

The genes are TRBV30 and TRBJ1-1; D call uncertain. The V gene's germline CDR1 is GTSNPN and CDR2 SVGIG (reference sequence). Trimming removed 7 bases from V and 0 bases from J, with 12 bases in between. The CDR3 is 13 amino acids. CDR3 nucleotide sequence: TGTGCCTTTTCTACAGACATGAACACTGAAGCTTTCTTT. Its protein product is CAFSTDMNTEAFF.

The V call is TRBV5-1, the J call TRBJ2-3; D remains ambiguous. Germline CDR1 reads SGHRS; CDR2 reads YFSETQ. Trimming took off 2 bases at V and 1 base at J, with 2 bases between the two ends. The CDR3 sequence is 12 residues long. The chain's CDR3 is CASSFGTDTQYF. CDR3 nucleotides: TGCGCCAGCAGCTTCGGCACAGATACGCAGTATTTT.

In nucleotides, the CDR3 is TGTGCCAGCAGCAAATCTGACAGGGGCTATGGCTACACCTTC. Translated: CASSKSDRGYGYTF. The V call is TRBV21-1, the J call TRBJ1-2; TRBD1 is the table's D call, not checked against the DNA. TRBV21-1 is labeled a pseudogene. There are 14 residues in the CDR3.

V gene TRBV5-6 combines with J gene TRBJ2-3, with 12 bases that match TRBD2. Germline V gives CDR1 SGHDT, CDR2 YYEEEE. The CDR3 spans 17 residues. V lost 4 bases, J lost 2 bases, and 8 bases stayed unmatched. The CDR3 nucleotides are TGTGCCAGCAGCGGCAACCCTAGCGGGGGGGTCACAGATACGCAGTATTTT. This translates into CASSGNPSGGVTDTQYF.

This sequence joins TRBV5-1 and TRBJ2-5; 8 bases fit TRBD2. V lost 4 bases, J lost 5 bases, and 10 bases stayed unmatched. Germline V lookup: CDR1 SGHRS, CDR2 YFSETQ. The CDR3 sequence is 15 residues long. The CDR3 loop is CASSPEPGGWETQYF. The CDR3 nucleotides read TGCGCCAGCAGCCCCGAACCGGGGGGGTGGGAGACCCAGTACTTC.

This clone was seen more than once but under ten times. The J gene is TRBJ2-5, the V gene TRBV24-1; no reliable D call. With 4 bases removed from V and 1 base from J, the gap between germline ends came to 12 bases. The CDR3 is 15 residues long. From germline, CDR1 is KGHDR and CDR2 SFDVKD. The CDR3 DNA follows: TGTGCCACCAGTGACCCGGAGCGTGGCCAAGAGACCCAGTACTTC. Its protein is CATSDPERGQETQYF.

The gene calls are TRBV6-5 and TRBJ2-2, with D perhaps TRBD1 (6 bases). V lost 8 bases and J 3 bases, leaving 10 bases between the germline ends. Germline CDR1 reads MNHEY; CDR2 reads SVGAGI. The CDR3 contains 13 residues. CDR3 region: CASGQLDTGELFF. The CDR3 DNA reads as TGTGCCAGCGGACAGTTAGACACCGGGGAGCTGTTTTTT.

This chain uses TRBV12-5 with TRBJ2-3; D call uncertain. Trimming removed 2 bases at V and 0 bases at J, with 12 bases between. There are 16 residues in the CDR3. CDR1 is LGHNT and CDR2 is FRNRAP in the germline V gene. CDR3 residues: CASGLLNIASTDTQYF. The CDR3 coding sequence is TGTGCTAGTGGTTTGCTCAACATCGCTAGCACAGATACGCAGTATTTT.

The genes are TRBV5-4 and TRBJ1-2, with 10 positions matching TRBD1. Germline loops: CDR1 SGHNT, CDR2 YYREEE (reference sequence). The length of the CDR3 is 15 residues. With V trimmed by 6 bases and J by 8 bases, 13 bases remained unmatched. CDR3 region: CASTRQSGQGYGYTF. DNA of the CDR3: TGTGCCAGCACTCGTCAGTCGGGACAGGGGTACGGCTACACCTTC.

V is TRBV6-1 and J is TRBJ1-1, with D uncertain. This CDR3 spans 11 amino acids. The V gene lost 3 bases and the J gene lost 11 bases, with 10 bases spanning the gap. Germline V gene lookup returns CDR1 MNHNS and CDR2 SASEGT. CDR3 residues: CASSDRLWAFF. CDR3 nucleotides: TGTGCCAGCAGTGACAGGTTGTGGGCTTTCTTT.

This clone appeared a few times. The rearrangement joins TRBV6-5 to TRBJ2-1; no reliable D call. This CDR3 region has 12 residues. Germline V gene data show CDR1 as MNHEY and CDR2 as SVGAGI. The V gene lost 3 bases and the J gene lost 10 bases, with 10 bases spanning the gap. The CDR3 here is CASSYGFGEQFF. CDR3 coding DNA: TGTGCCAGCAGTTATGGGTTCGGGGAGCAGTTCTTC.

The rearrangement joins TRBV5-1 to TRBJ1-2; 10 nucleotides line up with TRBD1. After removal of 2 bases from V and 8 bases from J, the junction contained 6 bases not matched to a gene. The germline V gene has CDR1 SGHRS and CDR2 YFSETQ. The CDR3 extends over 14 amino acids. The CDR3 loop is CASSFGTGDQGYTF. Here the CDR3 DNA reads TGCGCCAGCAGCTTCGGGACAGGGGATCAGGGCTACACCTTC.

V usage is TRBV18 and J usage is TRBJ2-2; D ambiguous. The V gene lost 1 base and the J gene lost 10 bases, with 19 bases spanning the gap. Germline assignment: CDR1 KGHSH and CDR2 LQKENI. The CDR3 extends over 16 amino acids. CDR3 amino acids: CASSPQPRPHYEELFF. The CDR3 DNA reads as TGTGCCAGCTCACCACAGCCGAGGCCCCATTATGAGGAGCTGTTTTTT.

V gene TRBV5-1 combines with J gene TRBJ2-5; perhaps TRBD1 as D (5 bases). The germline V and J ends were trimmed by 4 bases and 7 bases, with 14 bases remaining between them. Per the germline V gene, CDR1 is SGHRS and CDR2 is YFSETQ. This CDR3 spans 13 amino acids. The CDR3 loop reads CASSTGQGRTQYF. As DNA, the CDR3 is TGCGCCAGCAGCACTGGCCAGGGAAGGACCCAGTACTTC.

The V call is TRBV30, the J call TRBJ2-5, with 9 bases that match TRBD2. This CDR3 has 14 amino acids. J was trimmed by 1 base and V by 4 bases; bases with no gene match: 4. Germline-derived CDR1 and CDR2 are GTSNPN and SVGIG (reference sequence). In DNA form, the CDR3 reads TGTGCCTGGACAATAGCGGGGGCCCAAGAGACCCAGTACTTC. It yields the protein CAWTIAGAQETQYF. The variable domain in full, with the rest retrieved from reference TRBV30 and TRBJ2-5, is SQTIHQWPATLVQPVGSPLSLECTVEGTSNPNLYWYRQAAGRGLQLLFYSVGIGQISSEVPQNLSASRPQDRQFILSSKKLLLSDSGFYLCAWTIAGAQETQYFGPGTRLLVL.

This clone appeared a single time. V and J are TRBV10-2 and TRBJ1-3; weak D call: TRBD1 (6 bases). The CDR3 length is 14 residues. Trimming cost V 6 bases and J 1 base, with 10 bases left between them. In germline, CDR1 is WSHSY, CDR2 SAAADI. The CDR3 loop is CASREQGSGNTIYF. CDR3 in DNA: TGCGCCAGCAGGGAACAGGGTTCTGGAAACACCATATATTTT.